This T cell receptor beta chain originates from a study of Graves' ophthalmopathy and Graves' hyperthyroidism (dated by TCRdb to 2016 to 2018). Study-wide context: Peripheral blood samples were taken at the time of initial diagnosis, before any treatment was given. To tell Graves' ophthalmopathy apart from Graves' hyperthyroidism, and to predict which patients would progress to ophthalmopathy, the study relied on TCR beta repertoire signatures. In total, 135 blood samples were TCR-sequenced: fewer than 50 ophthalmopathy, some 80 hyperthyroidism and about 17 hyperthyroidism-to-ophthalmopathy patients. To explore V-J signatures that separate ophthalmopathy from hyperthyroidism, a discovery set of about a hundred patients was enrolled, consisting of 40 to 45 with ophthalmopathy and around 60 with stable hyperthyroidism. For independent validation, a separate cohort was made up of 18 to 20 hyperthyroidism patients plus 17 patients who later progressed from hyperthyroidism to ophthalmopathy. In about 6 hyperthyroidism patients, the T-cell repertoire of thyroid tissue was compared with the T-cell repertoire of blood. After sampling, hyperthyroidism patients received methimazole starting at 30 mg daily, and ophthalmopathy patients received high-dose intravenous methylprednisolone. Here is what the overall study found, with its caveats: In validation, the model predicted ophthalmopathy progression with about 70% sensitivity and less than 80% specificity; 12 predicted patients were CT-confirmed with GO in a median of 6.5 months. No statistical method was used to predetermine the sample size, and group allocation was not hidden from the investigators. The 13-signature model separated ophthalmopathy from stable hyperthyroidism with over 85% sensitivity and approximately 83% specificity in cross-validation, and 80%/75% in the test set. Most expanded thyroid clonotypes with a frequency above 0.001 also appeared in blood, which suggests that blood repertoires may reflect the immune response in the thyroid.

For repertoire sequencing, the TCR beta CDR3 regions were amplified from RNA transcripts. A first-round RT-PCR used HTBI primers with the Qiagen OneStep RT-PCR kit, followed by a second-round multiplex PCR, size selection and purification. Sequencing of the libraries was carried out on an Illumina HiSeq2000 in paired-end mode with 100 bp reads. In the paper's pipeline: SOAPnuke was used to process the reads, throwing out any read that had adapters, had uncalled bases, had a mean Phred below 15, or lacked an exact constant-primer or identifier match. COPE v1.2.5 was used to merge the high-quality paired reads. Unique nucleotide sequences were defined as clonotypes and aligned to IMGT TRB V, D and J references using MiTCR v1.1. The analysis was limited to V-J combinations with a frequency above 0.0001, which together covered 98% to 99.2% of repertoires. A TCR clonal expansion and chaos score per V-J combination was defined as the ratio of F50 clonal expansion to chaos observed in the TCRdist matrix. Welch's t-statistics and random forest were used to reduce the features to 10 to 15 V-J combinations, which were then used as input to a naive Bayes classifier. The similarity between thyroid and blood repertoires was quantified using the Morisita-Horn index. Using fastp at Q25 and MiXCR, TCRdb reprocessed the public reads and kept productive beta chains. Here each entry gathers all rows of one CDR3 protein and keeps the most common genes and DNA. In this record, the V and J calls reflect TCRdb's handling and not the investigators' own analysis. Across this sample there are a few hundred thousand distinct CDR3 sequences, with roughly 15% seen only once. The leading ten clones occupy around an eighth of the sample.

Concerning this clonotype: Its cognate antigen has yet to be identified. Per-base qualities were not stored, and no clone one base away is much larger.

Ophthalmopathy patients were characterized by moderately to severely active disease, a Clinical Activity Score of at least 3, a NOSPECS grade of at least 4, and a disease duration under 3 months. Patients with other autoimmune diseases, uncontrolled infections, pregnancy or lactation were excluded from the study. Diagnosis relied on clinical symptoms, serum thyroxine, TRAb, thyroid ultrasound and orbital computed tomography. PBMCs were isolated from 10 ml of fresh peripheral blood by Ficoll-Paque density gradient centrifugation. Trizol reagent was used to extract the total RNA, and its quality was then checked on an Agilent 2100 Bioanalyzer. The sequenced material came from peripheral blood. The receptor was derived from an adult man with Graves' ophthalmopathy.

The sequenced DNA: TGTGCCAGCAGCCTAGGAAGAACTGCTCGGCATGAGCAGTACTTC. Its coded protein is CASSLGRTARHEQYF. This sequence uses TRBV14 and TRBJ2-7, with the D gene uncertain. The CDR3 runs 15 amino acids, cysteine and phenylalanine included. Here the CDR3 DNA is all that survives: 45 bases in frame from base 1. At the junction V is shortened by 4 bases and J by 7 bases, with 20 bases in between. For CDR1 and CDR2, the germline V gene lists SGHDN and FVKESK.